These 2 T cell receptor beta chains originate from one sample sequenced in a study of blood T cell repertoires in COVID-19. Libraries were prepared by immunoSEQ multiplex PCR; TCRdb keeps only in-frame clonotypes and omits some of them. Among some 100,000 clones listed, roughly 86% were seen once. Source material: peripheral blood. All receptors come from a human donor in a cohort sampled during active COVID-19.

The J gene is TRBJ1-5, the V gene TRBV5-8, with D unresolved. From germline, CDR1 is SGHTS and CDR2 YDEGEE. V dropped 6 bases and J dropped 9 bases, with 13 bases sitting between them. The CDR3 has 12 amino acids. CDR3 nucleotides: TGTGCCAGCACCGCAGTGGCATGGCCCCAGCATTTT. Its translation is CASTAVAWPQHF.

The CDR3: CASGFPGRTEAFF. Here the CDR3 DNA reads TGTGCTAGTGGTTTCCCGGGGAGAACTGAAGCTTTCTTT. This sequence joins TRBV12-5 and TRBJ1-1; no firm D call. Trimming removed 3 bases at V and 5 bases at J, with 10 bases between. The V gene's germline CDR1 is LGHNT and CDR2 FRNRAP. There are 13 residues in the CDR3.